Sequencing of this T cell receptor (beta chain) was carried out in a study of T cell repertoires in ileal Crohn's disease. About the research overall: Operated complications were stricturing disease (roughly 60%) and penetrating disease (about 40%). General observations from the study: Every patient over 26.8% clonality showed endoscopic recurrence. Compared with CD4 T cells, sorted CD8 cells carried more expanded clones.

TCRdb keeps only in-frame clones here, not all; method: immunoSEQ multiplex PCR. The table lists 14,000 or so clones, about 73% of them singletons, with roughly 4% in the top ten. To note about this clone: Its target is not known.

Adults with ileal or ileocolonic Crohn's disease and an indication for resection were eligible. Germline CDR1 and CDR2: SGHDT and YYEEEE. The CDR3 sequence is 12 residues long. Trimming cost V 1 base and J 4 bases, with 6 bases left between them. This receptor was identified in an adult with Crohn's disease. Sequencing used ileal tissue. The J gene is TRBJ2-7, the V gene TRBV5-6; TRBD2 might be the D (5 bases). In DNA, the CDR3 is TGTGCCAGCAGCTTGAGGAGGTACGAGCAGTACTTC. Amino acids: CASSLRRYEQYF.